This TCR beta chain is drawn from a study of T cell responses to AZD1222 COVID-19 vaccine. Study findings and constraints: Seropositive at baseline were only a handful of AZD1222 recipients. Two AZD1222 doses significantly raised spike-specific TCR breadth and depth over controls. Donors in the cohort were predominantly white British and more often female, and clonal diversity was possibly underestimated.

Trimming removed 5 bases from V and 3 bases from J, with 11 bases in between. The CDR3 length is 14 residues. The germline V gene encodes CDR1 SGHTA and CDR2 FQGNSA. Sequencing used immunoSEQ multiplex PCR; TCRdb keeps in-frame clones, though not all of them. The table lists 150,000 to 200,000 clones, about 90% of them singletons, with about 6.1% in the top ten. This clone has only a few counts. The antigen remains unidentified. The chain has TRBV7-2 and TRBJ1-3, with unresolved D. This specimen consisted of peripheral blood, obtained on day 0 of AZD1222 vaccination. This sequence originates from an adult in good health. CDR3 coding DNA: TGTGCCAGCAGCCCCCGTCCTAATGGAAACACCATATATTTT. Residues: CASSPRPNGNTIYF.